This TCR beta chain derives from a study of blood T cell repertoires in COVID-19. Study context: From the United States, Italy and Spain came samples of acute and convalescent COVID-19. The cDNA or gDNA used as material had been derived from T cells, B-cell-depleted T cells, or PBMCs.

The CDR3 is 14 amino acids. Trimming stripped 3 bases from V and 3 bases from J, with 12 bases between. In germline, CDR1 is MDHEN, CDR2 SYDVKM. Per the study methods: Reference gene primer amplification in the assay estimated nucleated cell counts. Profiled with immunoSEQ multiplex PCR; TCRdb holds only in-frame clones, not every one. That table is the source of V, J and clone size, and D and trimming were worked out from the DNA. The sample lists over 400,000 clones; roughly 85% were seen once. The rearrangement joins TRBV28 to TRBJ2-7; no definite D call. Sequenced sample: peripheral blood. The clonotype was recovered from a human donor in a cohort sampled during active COVID-19. The CDR3 DNA sequence: TGTGCCAGCAGTTTCCCCGGGTCCTTCTACGAGCAGTACTTC. It encodes CASSFPGSFYEQYF.